What follows is one TCR beta chain and its context. This clone was picked up one time. This receptor's antigen is unknown. It has no much larger one-base neighbor in the sample; base qualities were not kept. The germline V gene supplies CDR1 MDHEN and CDR2 SYDVKM. V drops 6 bases and J drops 3 bases, leaving 16 bases in between. The CDR3 holds 15 amino acids from the cysteine to the phenylalanine. The CDR3 DNA has 45 bases and is translated from base 1. This sample is drawn from a study of shared clonotypes between healthy human individuals (dated by TCRdb to about 2020). With regard to the full study: The cohort included three men and a couple of women between 18 and 49 years of age. For each donor, CD4 naive and CD4 memory were each run on three plates, CD8 naive on two plates, and CD8 memory on one plate. Blood TCR repertoires of about five healthy adults were deeply sequenced to estimate repertoire size and the extent of clonotype sharing between individuals. Different laboratories and diverse techniques were used to prepare libraries and sequence TCR repertoires, to increase sequencing depth and limit assay-specific biases. Each donor's leukapheresis produced roughly between roughly 0.85 and 10 billion PBMCs.

Donors were healthy HIV-negative adults with no recently reported acute infections or vaccinations. All donors were Caucasian adults living in Nashville, Tennessee, USA. CD4+ T cells were enriched by magnetic negative selection, after which naive cells were positively selected on CD45RA and the negative fraction was taken as the memory subset. After blood collection by leukapheresis, PBMCs were isolated using Ficoll-Histopaque density gradient centrifugation and then cryopreserved in the vapor phase of liquid nitrogen. Purity and quantity of every magnetically sorted T cell population were checked by analytical flow cytometry. Genomic DNA was isolated from each sorted fraction and quantified by UV absorbance on a Nanodrop 2000c. What the work shows at the level of the full study, not this receptor alone: Based on pairwise subsampling, the degree of clonotype sharing among donors was expected to be affected by sequencing depth. Sampling was restricted to blood, and TCR repertoires in tissue are likely to differ from TCR repertoires in blood. The small number of donors limited the genetic and exposure-history diversity represented. Estimated clonotype richness was generally larger for naive than for memory subsets. Across a few donors, roughly 5.1% of naive CD4, 3.5% of naive CD8, around 2.5% of memory CD4, and approximately 0.4% of memory CD8 clonotypes were shared. Compared with non-shared clonotypes, clonotypes shared by all four sorted-subset donors had higher generation probabilities. Rarefaction of sorted-subset datasets indicated incomplete sequencing despite the large sequencing depth.

Using the deep immunoSEQ assay, multiplex PCR amplified TCR CDR3 regions from genomic DNA. Extracted genomic DNA from each cell subset was spread evenly across all wells of several immunoSEQ 96-well plates, with each plate serving as a replicate. For sorted subsets, approximately 200 ng of genomic DNA, equivalent to about 30,000 T cell genomes, went into each replicate PCR. The purified libraries were quantified using a Qubit 3.0 fluorometer, sized with a Bioanalyzer 2100, and then quantified again using the KAPA Library Quantification kit. A separate single-read 150-cycle Illumina NextSeq 550 flow cell was used to sequence each immunoSEQ 96-well plate. As for the original processing: Because only junctional sequences without quality scores were contained in the immunoSEQ output, filtering matching that applied to full-length reads could not be performed. To assign V/J genes and CDR3, sequences were annotated against IMGT germline references using PyIR, a Python wrapper for IgBLAST v1.9. Reads with weak V/J assignments (E-value above 1e-6), missing CDR3, stop codons, out-of-frame junctions, or ambiguous translated residues were removed. A V3J clonotype was defined by an identical inferred V gene, J gene, and CDR3 amino acid sequence. To compute the percentage overlap between repertoires, the number of shared unique clonotypes was divided by the size of the smaller repertoire. Three approaches were used to assess repertoire richness: RTK rarefaction, the Chao1 estimator, and Recon v2.1 estimates of unobserved clonotypes. For all TCRbeta clonotypes obtained by the gDNA method from several donors, generation probabilities were computed with OLGA. TCRdb holds this immuneACCESS table with in-frame rearrangements only. Some clones are missing; in checked studies, unresolved V genes explain under half, and the rest has no known cause. The V and J calls and clone size come from that table; D and trimming were worked out from the DNA. The sample table shows about 2.4 million clones, and approximately 90% are seen once. The leading ten clones occupy around 0.15% of the sample.

This clonotype originated in a man aged 18 to 29 in good health. The chain was built from TRBV28 and TRBJ2-3; a weak D assignment points to TRBD1 (5 bases agree). Sequences were obtained from naive CD4+ T cells sorted from blood. Sample cell subset or site, as interpreted from the label and publication: CD45RA+ positively selected. In nucleotides, the sequence is TGTGCCAGCAGCCAAGGGGATAGGTGGACAGATACGCAGTATTTT. Its product reads: CASSQGDRWTDTQYF.